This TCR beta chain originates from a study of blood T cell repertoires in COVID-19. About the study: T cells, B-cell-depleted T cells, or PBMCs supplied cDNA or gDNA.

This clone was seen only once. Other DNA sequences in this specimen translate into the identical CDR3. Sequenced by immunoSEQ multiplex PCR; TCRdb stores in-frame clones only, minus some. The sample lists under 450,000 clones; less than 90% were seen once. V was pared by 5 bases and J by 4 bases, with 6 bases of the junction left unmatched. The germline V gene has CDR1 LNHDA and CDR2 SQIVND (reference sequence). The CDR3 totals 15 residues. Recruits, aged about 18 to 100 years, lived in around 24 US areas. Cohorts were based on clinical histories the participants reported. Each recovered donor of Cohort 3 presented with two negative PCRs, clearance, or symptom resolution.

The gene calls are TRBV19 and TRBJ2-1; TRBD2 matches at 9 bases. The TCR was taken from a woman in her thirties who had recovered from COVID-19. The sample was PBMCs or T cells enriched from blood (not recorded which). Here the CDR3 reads CASSSSSGDYNEQFF. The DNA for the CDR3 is TGTGCCAGTAGTTCCTCTAGCGGGGATTACAATGAGCAGTTCTTC.